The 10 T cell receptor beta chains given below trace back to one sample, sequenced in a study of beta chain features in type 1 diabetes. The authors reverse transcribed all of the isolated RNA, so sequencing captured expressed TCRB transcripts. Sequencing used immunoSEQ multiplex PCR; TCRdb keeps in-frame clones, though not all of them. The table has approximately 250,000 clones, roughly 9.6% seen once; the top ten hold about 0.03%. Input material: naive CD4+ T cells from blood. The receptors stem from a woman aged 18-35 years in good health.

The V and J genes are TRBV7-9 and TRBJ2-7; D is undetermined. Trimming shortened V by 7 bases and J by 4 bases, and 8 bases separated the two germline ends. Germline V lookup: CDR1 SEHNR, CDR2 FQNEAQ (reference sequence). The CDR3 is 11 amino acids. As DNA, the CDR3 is TGTGCCAGCACCCACTCTTACGAGCAGTACTTC. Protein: CASTHSYEQYF.

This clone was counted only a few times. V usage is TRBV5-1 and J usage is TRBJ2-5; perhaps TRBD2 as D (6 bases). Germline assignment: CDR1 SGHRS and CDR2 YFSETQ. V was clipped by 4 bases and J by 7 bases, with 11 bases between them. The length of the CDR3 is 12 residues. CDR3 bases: TGCGCCAGCAGCGAGGACTACGGGACCCAGTACTTC. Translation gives CASSEDYGTQYF.

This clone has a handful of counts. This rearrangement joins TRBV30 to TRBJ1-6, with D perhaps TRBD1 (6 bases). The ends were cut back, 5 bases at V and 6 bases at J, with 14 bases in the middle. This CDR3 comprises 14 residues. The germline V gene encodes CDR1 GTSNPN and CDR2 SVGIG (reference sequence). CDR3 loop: CAWAPRDTNSPLHF. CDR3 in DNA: TGTGCCTGGGCTCCCCGGGACACTAATTCACCCCTCCACTTT.

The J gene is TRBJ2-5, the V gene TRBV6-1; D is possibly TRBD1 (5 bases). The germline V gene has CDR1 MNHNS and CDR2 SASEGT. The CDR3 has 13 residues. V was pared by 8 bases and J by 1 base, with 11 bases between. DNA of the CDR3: TGTGCCAGCTTAAGACAGATCCAAGAGACCCAGTACTTC. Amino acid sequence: CASLRQIQETQYF.

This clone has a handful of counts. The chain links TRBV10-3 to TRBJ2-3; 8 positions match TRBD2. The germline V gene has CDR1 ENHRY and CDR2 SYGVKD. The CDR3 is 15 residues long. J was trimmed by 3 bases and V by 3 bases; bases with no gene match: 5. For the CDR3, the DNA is TGTGCCATCAGTGACGGGAGGGCCGGGACAGATACGCAGTATTTT. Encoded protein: CAISDGRAGTDTQYF.

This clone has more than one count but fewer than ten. The CDR3 DNA reads TGTGCCAGCAGCCCCAGGACAGGGGGGGCCTCTGGGGCCAACGTCCTGACTTTC. It is translated as CASSPRTGGASGANVLTF. The gene calls are TRBV7-9 and TRBJ2-6, with TRBD1 matching over 10 bases. Trimming removed 5 bases from V and 0 bases from J; junction bases left unmatched: 7. The germline V gene has CDR1 SEHNR and CDR2 FQNEAQ (reference sequence). The CDR3 has 18 residues. The variable domain in full, completed from reference TRBV7-9 and TRBJ2-6, reads DTGVSQNPRHKITKRGQNVTFRCDPISEHNRLYWYRQTLGQGPEFLTYFQNEAQLEKSRLLSDRFSAERPKGSFSTLEIQRTEQGDSAMYLCASSPRTGGASGANVLTFGAGSRLTVL.

CDR3 residues: CASSKQVNTEAFF. As DNA, the CDR3 is TGTGCCAGCAGTAAACAGGTGAACACTGAAGCTTTCTTT. The V and J genes are TRBV6-1 and TRBJ1-1, with TRBD1 as a possible D gene (5 bases). V was trimmed by 5 bases and J by 0 bases, leaving 7 bases between them. The CDR3 length is 13 residues. Germline CDR1 MNHNS, CDR2 SASEGT.

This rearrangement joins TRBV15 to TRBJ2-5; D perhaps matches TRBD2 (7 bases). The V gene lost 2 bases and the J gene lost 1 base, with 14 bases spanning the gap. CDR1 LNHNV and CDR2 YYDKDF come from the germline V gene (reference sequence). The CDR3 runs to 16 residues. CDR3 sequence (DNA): TGTGCCACCAGCAGATGGGGGGGGGCGGTCCAAGAGACCCAGTACTTC. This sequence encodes CATSRWGGAVQETQYF.

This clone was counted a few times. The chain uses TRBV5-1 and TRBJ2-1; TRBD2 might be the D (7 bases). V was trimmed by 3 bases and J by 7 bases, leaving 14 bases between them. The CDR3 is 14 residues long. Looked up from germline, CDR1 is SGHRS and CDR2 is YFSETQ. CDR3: CASSYGGGGNEQFF. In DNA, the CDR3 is TGCGCCAGCAGCTACGGCGGGGGCGGGAATGAGCAGTTCTTC. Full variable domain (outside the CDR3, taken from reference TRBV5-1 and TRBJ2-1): KAGVTQTPRYLIKTRGQQVTLSCSPISGHRSVSWYQQTPGQGLQFLFEYFSETQRNKGNFPGRFSGRQFSNSRSEMNVSTLELGDSALYLCASSYGGGGNEQFFGPGTRLTVL.

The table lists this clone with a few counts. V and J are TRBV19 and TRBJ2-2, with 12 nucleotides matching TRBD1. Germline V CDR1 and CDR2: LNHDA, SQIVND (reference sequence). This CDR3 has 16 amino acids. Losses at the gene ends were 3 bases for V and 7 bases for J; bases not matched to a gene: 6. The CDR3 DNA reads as TGTGCCAGTAGTATGCCCAGGGACAGGGGGCGCGGGGAGCTGTTTTTT. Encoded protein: CASSMPRDRGRGELFF.